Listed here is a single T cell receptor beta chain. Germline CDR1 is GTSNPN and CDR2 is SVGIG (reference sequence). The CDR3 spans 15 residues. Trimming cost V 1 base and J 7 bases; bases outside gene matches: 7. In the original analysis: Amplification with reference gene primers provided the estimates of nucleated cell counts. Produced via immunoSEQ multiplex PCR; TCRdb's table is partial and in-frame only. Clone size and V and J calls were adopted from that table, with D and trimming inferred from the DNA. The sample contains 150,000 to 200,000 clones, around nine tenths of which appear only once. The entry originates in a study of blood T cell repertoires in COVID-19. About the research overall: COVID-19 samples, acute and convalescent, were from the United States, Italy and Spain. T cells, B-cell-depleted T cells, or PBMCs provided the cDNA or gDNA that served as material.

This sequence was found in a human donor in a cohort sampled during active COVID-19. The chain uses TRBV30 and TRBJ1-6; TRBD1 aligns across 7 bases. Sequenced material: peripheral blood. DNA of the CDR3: TGTGCCTGGAGTGCTTCAGACAGGGAGAATTCACCCCTCCACTTT. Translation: CAWSASDRENSPLHF.